The present entry profiles one T cell receptor (beta chain) with its context. The antigen is not known. The sample is drawn from a study of T cells after yellow fever vaccination. Study outcomes and limitations: Weaker, the secondary response peaked sooner, at day 5 versus 15. Reappearance after the booster was seen for most primary-vaccination clones, at about 95% CD4 and 75% to 90% CD8. Relatively few clonotypes were ones that appeared in both CD4 and CD8 compartments.

V lost 6 bases to trimming and J lost 4 bases; unmatched junction nucleotides: 7. Germline V lookup: CDR1 LGHDT, CDR2 YNNKEL (reference sequence). The CDR3 spans 14 residues. TCR cDNA, made by 5'RACE template switching, carried an added universal primer site and UMIs. TCRdb ran MiXCR on the 5' RACE reads and lists one entry per CDR3 protein. The sample includes 200,000 to 250,000 distinct CDR3 sequences, about 7% of them seen just once. This chain links TRBV3-1 with TRBJ1-2; 8 bases agree with TRBD1. This material consisted of CD4+ T cells sorted from PBMCs, taken 15 days after the yellow fever booster vaccination. This receptor was taken from a young man who received the YFV17D yellow fever vaccine. CDR3 residues: CASRPTGEGYGYTF. The CDR3 DNA sequence: TGTGCCAGCAGGCCGACAGGGGAGGGCTATGGCTACACCTTC.